Below, one T cell receptor (beta chain) is given with its context. Its antigen is still unknown. This specimen belongs to a study of T-cell reconstitution after alpha-beta-depleted transplantation in children. Overall study results and limits: TCRbeta diversity was high at day 60 in some patients (a result of surviving recipient T cells and thymic progenitors). Several hundred expanded graft clones reportedly were the source of alpha-beta T cells about two months after transplant.

Preparation of the TCRbeta library involved a method that used unique molecular identifiers. TCRdb fed the PCR reads into MiXCR, producing one record per CDR3 protein. The sample records around 370,000 distinct CDR3 sequences, around 15% being singletons. Germline-derived CDR1 and CDR2 are SGHRS and YFSETQ. V gave up 3 bases and J gave up 1 base, with 7 bases separating them. The CDR3 has 13 residues. The J gene is TRBJ1-1, the V gene TRBV5-1; D gene unclear. The TCR comes from a male patient aged 2 to 9 who had a stem cell transplant for acute lymphoblastic leukemia, so the T cells may come from the graft donor. Here the sequenced sample was PBMCs, mostly from graft donor cells, taken 360 days after TCRalphabeta/CD19-depleted stem cell transplant. The chain's CDR3 is CASSYDPNTEAFF. DNA for the CDR3: TGCGCCAGCAGCTACGACCCGAACACTGAAGCTTTCTTT.